This T cell receptor (beta chain) was sequenced for a study of long-term antiretroviral therapy in people with HIV. Findings and caveats of the study: Clones with expansion before ART led the repertoire at all time points.

On this clone: Its antigen is currently unknown.

The germline gives CDR1 MNHEY, CDR2 SMNVEV (reference sequence). This CDR3 is 13 amino acids long. Losses at the gene ends were 6 bases for V and 5 bases for J; bases not matched to a gene: 4. Researchers report immunoSEQ v3.0 was run at survey level. Repertoires were generated with immunoSEQ multiplex PCR, while TCRdb's copy carries only in-frame clones and drops some. This sample has 15,000 or so clones, with roughly 90% found just once. This material consisted of unsorted PBMCs, taken 0.6 years after starting antiretroviral therapy. V is TRBV27 and J is TRBJ1-2; 9 nucleotides agree with TRBD1. This receptor was obtained from a woman aged 40 to 50 with HIV. Written as DNA, the CDR3 is TGTGCCAGCAGAGCAGGACAGGGGTATGGCTACACCTTC. Translating gives CASRAGQGYGYTF.